This T cell receptor beta chain was retrieved from a study of cytomegalovirus exposure and HLA in healthy donors. Findings of the study overall: In vitro experiments confirmed that a few CMV-associated chains were specific for CMV antigens.

In the case of this clone: Its antigen is unknown.

Libraries were prepared by immunoSEQ multiplex PCR; TCRdb keeps only in-frame clonotypes and omits some of them. This sample has hundreds of thousands of clones; around 80% occur once, and the top ten carry more than 13%. The 120-subject validation cohort, separate from the roughly 670-subject first cohort, included the donors. The germline V and J ends were trimmed by 6 bases and 0 bases, with 11 bases remaining between them. The CDR3 consists of 14 residues. CDR1 is PRHDT and CDR2 is FYEKMQ in the germline V gene (reference sequence). The chain uses TRBV13 and TRBJ1-1; D is undetermined. The TCR was taken from a woman aged 25 to 39 in good health and CMV-seropositive. The sequencing input was PBMCs. The CDR3: CASRLFALNTEAFF. CDR3 bases: TGTGCCAGCAGACTTTTCGCTTTGAACACTGAAGCTTTCTTT. Complete variable domain (other parts from reference TRBV13 and TRBJ1-1): AAGVIQSPRHLIKEKRETATLKCYPIPRHDTVYWYQQGPGQDPQFLISFYEKMQSDKGSIPDRFSAQQFSDYHSELNMSSLELGDSALYFCASRLFALNTEAFFGQGTRLTVV.